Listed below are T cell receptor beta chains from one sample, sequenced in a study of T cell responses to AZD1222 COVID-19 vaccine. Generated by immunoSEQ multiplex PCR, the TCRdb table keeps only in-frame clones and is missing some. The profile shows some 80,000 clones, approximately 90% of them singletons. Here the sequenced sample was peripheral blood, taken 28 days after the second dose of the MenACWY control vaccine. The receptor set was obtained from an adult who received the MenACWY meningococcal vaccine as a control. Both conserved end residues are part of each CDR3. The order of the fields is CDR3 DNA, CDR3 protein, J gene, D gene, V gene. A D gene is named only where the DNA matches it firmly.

cdr3_nt: TGTGCCAGTAGTATAGATCTACAGACTCTAGGGCAGTTCTTC; cdr3_aa: CASSIDLQTLGQFF; j_call: TRBJ2-1; d_call: -; v_call: TRBV19
cdr3_nt: TGTGCCAGCAGCCAAAAATGGGGAGTTGAAGCTTTCTTT; cdr3_aa: CASSQKWGVEAFF; j_call: TRBJ1-1; d_call: -; v_call: TRBV6-5
cdr3_nt: TGTGCCAGCAGCGAAGATAGGGCAGGACGAGGGTGGGAGCAGTACTTC; cdr3_aa: CASSEDRAGRGWEQYF; j_call: TRBJ2-7; d_call: -; v_call: TRBV25-1
cdr3_nt: TGTGCCAGCAGTTACTCGAACAGGGGCCCCTACAATGAGCAGTTCTTC; cdr3_aa: CASSYSNRGPYNEQFF; j_call: TRBJ2-1; d_call: TRBD1; v_call: TRBV6-5
cdr3_nt: TGCGCCAGCACCCTTCCAGATTCTGGAAACACCATATATTTT; cdr3_aa: CASTLPDSGNTIYF; j_call: TRBJ1-3; d_call: -; v_call: TRBV5-1
cdr3_nt: TGTGCCAGCAGTCCACAGGGTGGGGAAAGTCAGCCCCAGCATTTT; cdr3_aa: CASSPQGGESQPQHF; j_call: TRBJ1-5; d_call: -; v_call: TRBV28
cdr3_nt: TGTGCCAGCAGTTACGGGGGACAGGGGGCCGGGCAGCCCCAGCATTTT; cdr3_aa: CASSYGGQGAGQPQHF; j_call: TRBJ1-5; d_call: TRBD1; v_call: TRBV6-2/TRBV6-3
cdr3_nt: TGTGCCAGTACATCACCAATTCAAAATCAGCCCCAGCATTTT; cdr3_aa: CASTSPIQNQPQHF; j_call: TRBJ1-5; d_call: -; v_call: TRBV19
cdr3_nt: TGTGCCAGCAGCCCGCACGCTAGCAGTAGCGAGCAGTACTTC; cdr3_aa: CASSPHASSSEQYF; j_call: TRBJ2-7; d_call: -; v_call: TRBV11-3
cdr3_nt: TGTGCCAGCAGCGGGGGACAGAAGAACACTGAAGCTTTCTTT; cdr3_aa: CASSGGQKNTEAFF; j_call: TRBJ1-1; d_call: TRBD1; v_call: TRBV9
cdr3_nt: TGTGCCATCAGTGATTCAGGACAGGGGGGAAAACTGTTTTTT; cdr3_aa: CAISDSGQGGKLFF; j_call: TRBJ1-4; d_call: TRBD1; v_call: TRBV10-3
cdr3_nt: TGTGCCAGCAGGGTTTCGGCGGGCGGCGAGACCCAGTACTTC; cdr3_aa: CASRVSAGGETQYF; j_call: TRBJ2-5; d_call: -; v_call: TRBV3-1/TRBV3-2
cdr3_nt: TGCGCCAGCAGCCAAGAAGAGACAGGGAATTCACCCCTCCACTTT; cdr3_aa: CASSQEETGNSPLHF; j_call: TRBJ1-6; d_call: TRBD1; v_call: TRBV4-1
cdr3_nt: TGTGCCAGCAGTTACACCAAAGACGGTAACTATGGCTACACCTTC; cdr3_aa: CASSYTKDGNYGYTF; j_call: TRBJ1-2; d_call: -; v_call: TRBV6-6
cdr3_nt: TGTGCCAGCAGCTTCAAGAACACTGAAGCTTTCTTT; cdr3_aa: CASSFKNTEAFF; j_call: TRBJ1-1; d_call: -; v_call: TRBV5-4
cdr3_nt: TGTGCCAGCAGCGTAACAGGGGGCGAGGTCGTCACTGAAGCTTTCTTT; cdr3_aa: CASSVTGGEVVTEAFF; j_call: TRBJ1-1; d_call: TRBD1; v_call: TRBV9
cdr3_nt: TGTGCCAGCCAGGGGGGGCCGTGGAACACTGAAGCTTTCTTT; cdr3_aa: CASQGGPWNTEAFF; j_call: TRBJ1-1; d_call: TRBD1; v_call: TRBV19
cdr3_nt: TGTGCCAGTAGTAAACAGGTGAACACCGGGGAGCTGTTTTTT; cdr3_aa: CASSKQVNTGELFF; j_call: TRBJ2-2; d_call: -; v_call: TRBV19
cdr3_nt: TGTGCCATCAGTGAGAGCAGGGGCGATTCACCCCTCCACTTT; cdr3_aa: CAISESRGDSPLHF; j_call: TRBJ1-6; d_call: -; v_call: TRBV10-3